The clone carrying this TCR beta chain was recorded a few times. The target antigen is unknown. A marrow graft followed busulfan-fludarabine conditioning, with cyclophosphamide on days +3 and +4. These data originate in a study of T cells after posttransplantation cyclophosphamide. Study-level points and caveats: Recipient CMV seropositivity and CMV reactivation strongly tracked TRB clonality. Tissue-infiltrating T cells from skin or gut overlapped little with blood T cells.

Sequencing was performed with immunoSEQ multiplex PCR; in TCRdb, only in-frame clones are kept and a portion is missing. Of tens of thousands of clones in the sample, around four fifths were seen once. The material sequenced was CD4+ T cells sorted from blood, taken roughly 2,000 days after a stem cell transplant with posttransplant cyclophosphamide. This clonotype was obtained from a female patient in her forties who received an allogeneic stem cell transplant from a related donor, was CMV-positive, and had no GVHD. Some T cells may be graft donor cells.

For the CDR3, the DNA is TGCAGCGCCGACAAGCGGGGGCGAGTCACTGAAGCTTTCTTT. Its protein product is CSADKRGRVTEAFF. This sequence joins TRBV29-1 and TRBJ1-1, with a possible D match to TRBD1 (6 bases). Trimming stripped 7 bases from V and 4 bases from J, with 19 bases between. CDR3 length: 14 residues. Germline assignment: CDR1 SQVTM and CDR2 ANQGSEA.